Following are 19 T cell receptor beta chains from one sample sequenced in a study of memory CD4+ T cells and cytomegalovirus serostatus. Single viable CD3+CD4+CD8-CD45RO+ cells were sorted as the memory CD4+ T cells. Here immunoSEQ multiplex PCR was the method, and the copy in TCRdb shows in-frame clones only, minus some. The table records 55,000 to 75,000 clones, more than 75% of them present only once. The sequencing sample was made of memory CD4+ T cells from blood. The source is an adult in good health and CMV-seronegative.

The V gene is TRBV28, the J gene TRBJ1-1; possible D gene TRBD1, 6 bases. From germline, CDR1 is MDHEN and CDR2 SYDVKM. The V end lost 4 bases, the J end lost 0 bases, and 18 bases lay between the germline ends. The CDR3 is 17 residues long. The CDR3 spells CASSSGIFGGMNTEAFF. CDR3 DNA sequence: TGTGCCAGCAGTTCCGGGATCTTTGGGGGCATGAACACTGAAGCTTTCTTT.

The chain combines TRBV5-4 with TRBJ2-2, with TRBD2 matching 13 bases. The germline gives CDR1 SGHNT, CDR2 YYREEE (reference sequence). Losses at the gene ends were 3 bases for V and 5 bases for J; bases not matched to a gene: 4. CDR3 size: 16 residues. CDR3 DNA sequence: TGTGCCAGCAGCTCGACTAGCGGGAGGACTACCGGGGAGCTGTTTTTT. Its translation: CASSSTSGRTTGELFF. Filled out from reference TRBV5-4 and TRBJ2-2, the complete variable domain reads ETGVTQSPTHLIKTRGQQVTLRCSSQSGHNTVSWYQQALGQGPQFIFQYYREEENGRGNFPPRFSGLQFPNYSSELNVNALELDDSALYLCASSSTSGRTTGELFFGEGSRLTVL.

J is TRBJ1-2 and V is TRBV4-1; D possibly corresponds to TRBD1 (6 bases). The CDR3 covers 16 residues. Trimming removed 0 bases from V and 4 bases from J, with 15 bases in between. Germline V gene data show CDR1 as MGHRA and CDR2 as YSYEKL. CDR3 DNA: TGCGCCAGCAGCCAAGACGAAGGGGGATCGACCTATGGCTACACCTTC. It encodes CASSQDEGGSTYGYTF.

This clone was seen a handful of times. The chain recombines TRBV7-9 with TRBJ1-1; perhaps TRBD1 as D (6 bases). The CDR3 has 12 amino acids. Germline CDR1 is SEHNR and CDR2 is FQNEAQ (reference sequence). Trimming took 8 bases from V and 6 from J, leaving 13 bases between them. CDR3 in DNA: TGTGCCAGCCAACAGGGTAGGGCTGAAGCTTTCTTT. As protein: CASQQGRAEAFF.

This clone showed up just a few times. The chain uses TRBV5-6 and TRBJ2-3; possible D gene TRBD2, 5 bases. Germline lookup yields CDR1 SGHDT and CDR2 YYEEEE. Trimming left V 0 bases short and J 6 bases short, with 14 bases between. The CDR3 runs 15 residues. The CDR3 loop reads CASSLDYRDWDTQYF. For the CDR3, the DNA is TGTGCCAGCAGCTTGGATTATCGGGATTGGGATACGCAGTATTTT.

The chain uses TRBV5-4 and TRBJ2-3, with TRBD2 matching over 7 bases. V lost 0 bases and J lost 0; bases outside the gene matches: 7. The CDR3 totals 17 residues. From germline, CDR1 is SGHNT and CDR2 YYREEE (reference sequence). The CDR3 sequence is CASSLESSGSSTDTQYF. CDR3 sequence (DNA): TGTGCCAGCAGCTTGGAGAGTAGCGGGTCTAGCACAGATACGCAGTATTTT. Full variable domain (remainder filled in from reference TRBV5-4 and TRBJ2-3): ETGVTQSPTHLIKTRGQQVTLRCSSQSGHNTVSWYQQALGQGPQFIFQYYREEENGRGNFPPRFSGLQFPNYSSELNVNALELDDSALYLCASSLESSGSSTDTQYFGPGTRLTVL.

This rearrangement joins TRBV5-1 to TRBJ2-3, with TRBD1 as a possible D gene (6 bases). This CDR3 has 16 residues. Germline CDR1 is SGHRS and CDR2 is YFSETQ. V lost 4 bases and J lost 2, with 17 bases in between. The CDR3 loop is CASSTGPGAYTDTQYF. DNA for the CDR3: TGCGCCAGCAGCACAGGACCAGGGGCCTACACAGATACGCAGTATTTT.

J is TRBJ1-1 and V is TRBV7-9, with a tentative D call TRBD1 (5 bases). The CDR3 totals 14 residues. Between the trimmed V and J ends, which lost 5 bases and 10 bases, there was a span of 20 bases. Germline CDR1 and CDR2: SEHNR and FQNEAQ (reference sequence). CDR3 DNA: TGTGCCAGCAGCGATACCGGGGCCGGGCGGGGAGCTTTCTTT. It specifies CASSDTGAGRGAFF.

CDR3: CASSLKVHEQYF. The DNA of the CDR3 is TGTGCCAGCAGCTTAAAGGTCCACGAGCAGTACTTC. The chain links TRBV7-2 to TRBJ2-7, with unresolved D. Germline V lookup: CDR1 SGHTA, CDR2 FQGNSA. With 2 bases removed from V and 5 bases from J, the gap between germline ends came to 7 bases. The CDR3 spans 12 residues.

This chain links TRBV7-6 with TRBJ2-6, with no clear D. This CDR3 contains 18 residues. V dropped 1 base and J dropped 0 bases, with 13 bases sitting between them. Germline assignment: CDR1 SGHVS and CDR2 FNYEAQ. The CDR3 bases are TGTGCCAGCAGCTTAGGTGGCCTGGGCTTCTCTGGGGCCAACGTCCTGACTTTC. It codes for CASSLGGLGFSGANVLTF.

This clone is a singleton in its sample. This sequence joins TRBV2 and TRBJ2-5, with D perhaps matching TRBD1 (6 bases). The CDR3 length is 16 residues. Germline loops: CDR1 SNHLY, CDR2 FYNNEI. V dropped 2 bases and J dropped 5 bases, with 18 bases sitting between them. The CDR3, as DNA: TGTGCCAGCAGTGAACGCCTTGGCAGGGGTTGGGAGACCCAGTACTTC. It translates to CASSERLGRGWETQYF.

The CDR3 sequence: CASSLGLAGVSEQYF. For the CDR3, the DNA is TGTGCCAGCAGCTTAGGATTAGCGGGAGTCTCCGAGCAGTACTTC. The chain couples TRBV7-2 to TRBJ2-7, with 9 bases aligning to TRBD2. Losses at the gene ends were 1 base for V and 6 bases for J; bases not matched to a gene: 7. In germline, CDR1 is SGHTA, CDR2 FQGNSA. There are 15 residues in the CDR3.

In the case of this clone: A junction end diverges from the germline sequence, so it may reflect a read error. This chain uses TRBV6-1 with TRBJ2-5; D tentatively fits TRBD1 or TRBD2 (6 bases each). The length of the CDR3 is 14 residues. Germline V gives CDR1 MNHNS, CDR2 SASEGT. In nucleotides, the CDR3 is TGTGCCAGCAGTGAAGGTCTAGGGGGGAGCCTCGACGACTTC. As protein: CASSEGLGGSLDDF.

The rearrangement joins TRBV10-3 to TRBJ1-5; TRBD1 agrees at 7 bases. The J segment lost 0 bases and the V segment lost 2 bases, leaving 4 bases of the junction unmatched. The CDR3 has 16 amino acids. Germline CDR1 ENHRY, CDR2 SYGVKD. The DNA of the CDR3 is TGTGCCATCAGTGAGGCTGCAGGGGGTAGCAATCAGCCCCAGCATTTT. This gives the protein CAISEAAGGSNQPQHF.

The V and J genes are TRBV27 and TRBJ2-7; D tentatively fits TRBD1 or TRBD2 (6 bases each). The V end lost 6 bases, the J end lost 0 bases, and 15 bases lay between the germline ends. CDR3 size: 15 residues. Germline values: CDR1 MNHEY, CDR2 SMNVEV (reference sequence). CDR3 sequence (DNA): TGTGCCAGCAGAAAAGGGGGGAAGAGCTCCTACGAGCAGTACTTC. Translating gives CASRKGGKSSYEQYF.

The chain is built from TRBV5-4 and TRBJ1-1; no clear D gene. In germline, CDR1 is SGHNT, CDR2 YYREEE (reference sequence). Trimming shortened V by 0 bases and J by 1 base, and 13 bases separated the two germline ends. The CDR3 runs 16 residues. CDR3 loop: CASSLGSVLRNTEAFF. The CDR3 nucleotides are TGTGCCAGCAGCTTGGGGTCGGTTCTGCGGAACACTGAAGCTTTCTTT. Filled out from reference TRBV5-4 and TRBJ1-1, the complete variable domain reads ETGVTQSPTHLIKTRGQQVTLRCSSQSGHNTVSWYQQALGQGPQFIFQYYREEENGRGNFPPRFSGLQFPNYSSELNVNALELDDSALYLCASSLGSVLRNTEAFFGQGTRLTVV.

This clone occurred a few times. V and J are TRBV19 and TRBJ1-2; D is unclear. The V end was cut by 2 bases, the J end by 0 bases, with 7 bases between. The germline gives CDR1 LNHDA, CDR2 SQIVND (reference sequence). The CDR3 is 14 amino acids. CDR3 coding DNA: TGTGCCAGTAGTATAAGGACGGCTAACTATGGCTACACCTTC. Residues: CASSIRTANYGYTF. Using reference TRBV19 and TRBJ1-2 for the parts outside the CDR3, the full variable domain is DGGITQSPKYLFRKEGQNVTLSCEQNLNHDAMYWYRQDPGQGLRLIYYSQIVNDFQKGDIAEGYSVSREKKESFPLTVTSAQKNPTAFYLCASSIRTANYGYTFGSGTRLTVV.

CDR3 in DNA: TGTGCCAGCAGGGTTCCGAGACAGGGGACGAGCAATCAGCCCCAGCATTTT. It is translated as CASRVPRQGTSNQPQHF. This chain connects TRBV28 to TRBJ1-5, with 8 nucleotides matching TRBD1. Germline loops: CDR1 MDHEN, CDR2 SYDVKM. CDR3 length equals 17 residues. V shed 6 bases, J shed 1 base, and the junction held 11 bases outside the gene matches.

The genes are TRBV19 and TRBJ1-6, with D possibly being TRBD1 (6 bases). CDR3 length: 16 amino acids. Trimming shortened V by 5 bases and J by 5 bases, and 16 bases separated the two germline ends. Germline CDR1 reads LNHDA; CDR2 reads SQIVND (reference sequence). Written as DNA, the CDR3 is TGTGCCAGTAGTCTCCCCACAGGGTACGATAATTCACCCCTCCACTTT. It yields the protein CASSLPTGYDNSPLHF.